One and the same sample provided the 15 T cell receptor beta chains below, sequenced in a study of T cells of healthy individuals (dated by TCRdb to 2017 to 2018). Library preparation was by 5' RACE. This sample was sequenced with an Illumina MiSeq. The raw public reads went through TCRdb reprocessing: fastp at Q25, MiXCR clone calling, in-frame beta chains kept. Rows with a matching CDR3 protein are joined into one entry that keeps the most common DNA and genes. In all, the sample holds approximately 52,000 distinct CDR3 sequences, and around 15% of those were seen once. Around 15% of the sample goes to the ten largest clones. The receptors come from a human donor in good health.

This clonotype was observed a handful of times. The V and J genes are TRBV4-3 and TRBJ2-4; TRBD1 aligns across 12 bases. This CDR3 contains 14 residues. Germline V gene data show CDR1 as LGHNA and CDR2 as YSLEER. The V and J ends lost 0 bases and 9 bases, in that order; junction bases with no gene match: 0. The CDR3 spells CASSQEGQGAIQYF. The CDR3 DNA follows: TGCGCCAGCAGCCAAGAGGGACAGGGGGCCATTCAGTACTTC.

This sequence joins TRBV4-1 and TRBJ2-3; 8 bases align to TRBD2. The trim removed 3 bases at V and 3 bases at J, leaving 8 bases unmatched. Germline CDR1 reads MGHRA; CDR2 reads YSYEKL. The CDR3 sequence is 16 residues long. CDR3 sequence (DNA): TGCGCCAGCAGCCAGGGAAACGGGGGGGGAACAGATACGCAGTATTTT. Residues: CASSQGNGGGTDTQYF.

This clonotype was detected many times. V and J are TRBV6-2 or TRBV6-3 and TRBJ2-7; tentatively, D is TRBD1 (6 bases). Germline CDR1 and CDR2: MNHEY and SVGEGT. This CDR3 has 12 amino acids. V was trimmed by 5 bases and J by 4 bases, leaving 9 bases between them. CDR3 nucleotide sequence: TGTGCCAGCAGTCTTCAGGGGTACGAGCAGTACTTC. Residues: CASSLQGYEQYF.

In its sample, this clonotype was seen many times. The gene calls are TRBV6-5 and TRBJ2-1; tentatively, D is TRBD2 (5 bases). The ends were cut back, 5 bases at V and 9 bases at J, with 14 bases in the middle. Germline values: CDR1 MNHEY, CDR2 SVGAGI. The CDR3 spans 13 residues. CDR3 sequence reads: CASSGDLAAEQFF. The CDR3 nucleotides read TGTGCCAGCAGTGGCGACCTAGCTGCTGAGCAGTTCTTC.

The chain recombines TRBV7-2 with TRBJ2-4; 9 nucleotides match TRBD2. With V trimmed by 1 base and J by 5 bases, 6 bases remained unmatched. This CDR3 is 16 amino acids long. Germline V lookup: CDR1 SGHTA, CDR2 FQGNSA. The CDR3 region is CASSLGISGGQNIQYF. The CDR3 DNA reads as TGTGCCAGCAGCTTAGGGATTAGCGGGGGCCAAAACATTCAGTACTTC. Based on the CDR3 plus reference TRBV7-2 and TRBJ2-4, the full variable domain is GAGVSQSPSNKVTEKGKDVELRCDPISGHTALYWYRQSLGQGLEFLIYFQGNSAPDKSGLPSDRFSAERTGGSVSTLTIQRTQQEDSAVYLCASSLGISGGQNIQYFGAGTRLSVL.

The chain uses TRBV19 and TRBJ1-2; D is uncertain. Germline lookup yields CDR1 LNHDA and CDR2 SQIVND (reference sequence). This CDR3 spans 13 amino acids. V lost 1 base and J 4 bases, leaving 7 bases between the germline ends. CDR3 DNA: TGTGCCAGTAGTATAGTGCCCGGCTATGGCTACACCTTC. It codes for CASSIVPGYGYTF.

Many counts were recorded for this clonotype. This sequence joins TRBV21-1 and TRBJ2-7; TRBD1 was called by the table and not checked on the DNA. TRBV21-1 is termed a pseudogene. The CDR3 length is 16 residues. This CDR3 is CASSKWPGHSLYEQYF. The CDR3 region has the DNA TGTGCCAGCAGCAAATGGCCGGGACACTCCCTCTACGAGCAGTACTTC.

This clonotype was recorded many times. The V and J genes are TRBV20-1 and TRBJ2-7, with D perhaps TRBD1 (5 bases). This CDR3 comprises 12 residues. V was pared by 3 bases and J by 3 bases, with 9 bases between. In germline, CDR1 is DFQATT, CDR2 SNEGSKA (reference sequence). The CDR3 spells CSASPGNYEQYF. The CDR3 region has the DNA TGCAGTGCTAGTCCAGGGAACTACGAGCAGTACTTC.

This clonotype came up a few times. The CDR3: CSARGTSGAYTDTQYF. DNA for the CDR3: TGCAGTGCTAGAGGGACTAGCGGGGCATACACAGATACGCAGTATTTT. The chain has TRBV20-1 and TRBJ2-3, with 12 positions matching TRBD2. Germline CDR1 DFQATT, CDR2 SNEGSKA (reference sequence). This CDR3 contains 16 residues. V dropped 1 base and J dropped 2; count of bases not matched to a gene: 4.

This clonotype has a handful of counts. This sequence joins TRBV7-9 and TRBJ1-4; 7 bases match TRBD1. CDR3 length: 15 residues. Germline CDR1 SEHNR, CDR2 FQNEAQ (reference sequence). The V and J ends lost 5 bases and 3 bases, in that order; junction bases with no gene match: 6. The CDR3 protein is CASSTGVGANEKLFF. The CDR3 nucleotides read TGTGCCAGCAGCACAGGGGTAGGAGCTAATGAAAAACTGTTTTTT.

The chain's CDR3 is CASSLTPGLNTEAFF. In DNA form, the CDR3 reads TGTGCCAGCAGCCTCACCCCCGGCCTTAACACTGAAGCTTTCTTT. V is TRBV7-2 and J is TRBJ1-1; D gene unclear. CDR1 is SGHTA, CDR2 FQGNSA, per germline. The germline V and J ends were trimmed by 5 bases and 2 bases, with 15 bases remaining between them. The CDR3 spans 15 residues. Full variable domain (remainder filled in from reference TRBV7-2 and TRBJ1-1): GAGVSQSPSNKVTEKGKDVELRCDPISGHTALYWYRQSLGQGLEFLIYFQGNSAPDKSGLPSDRFSAERTGGSVSTLTIQRTQQEDSAVYLCASSLTPGLNTEAFFGQGTRLTVV.

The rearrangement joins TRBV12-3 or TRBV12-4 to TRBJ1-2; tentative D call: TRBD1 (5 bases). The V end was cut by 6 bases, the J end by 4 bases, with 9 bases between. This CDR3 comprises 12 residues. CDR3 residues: CASRDSFYGYTF. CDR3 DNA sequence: TGTGCCAGCAGAGACAGTTTCTATGGCTACACCTTC.

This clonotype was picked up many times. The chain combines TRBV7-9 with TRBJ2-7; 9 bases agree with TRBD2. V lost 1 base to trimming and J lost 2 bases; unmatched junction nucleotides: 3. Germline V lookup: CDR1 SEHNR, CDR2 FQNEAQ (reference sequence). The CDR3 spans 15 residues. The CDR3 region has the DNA TGTGCCAGCAGCTTAGGAGCGGGGGGTACCTACGAGCAGTACTTC. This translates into CASSLGAGGTYEQYF. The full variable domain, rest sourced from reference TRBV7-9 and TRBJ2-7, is DTGVSQNPRHKITKRGQNVTFRCDPISEHNRLYWYRQTLGQGPEFLTYFQNEAQLEKSRLLSDRFSAERPKGSFSTLEIQRTEQGDSAMYLCASSLGAGGTYEQYFGPGTRLTVT.

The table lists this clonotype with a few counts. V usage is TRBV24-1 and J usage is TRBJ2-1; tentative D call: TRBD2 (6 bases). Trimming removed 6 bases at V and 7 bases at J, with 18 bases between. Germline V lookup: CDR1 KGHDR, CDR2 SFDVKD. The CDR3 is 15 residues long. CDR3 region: CATSNSRDGGNEQFF. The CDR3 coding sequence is TGTGCCACCAGTAATTCGCGGGACGGTGGGAATGAGCAGTTCTTC.

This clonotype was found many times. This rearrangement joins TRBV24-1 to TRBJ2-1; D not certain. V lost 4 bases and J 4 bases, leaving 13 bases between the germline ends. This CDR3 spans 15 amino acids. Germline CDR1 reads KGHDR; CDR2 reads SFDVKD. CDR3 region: CATSDPAGRYNEQFF. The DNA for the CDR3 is TGTGCCACCAGTGACCCAGCCGGACGTTACAATGAGCAGTTCTTC.